The source of this TCR beta chain is a study of beta chain features in type 1 diabetes listed by TCRdb under 2018. For the study in its entirety: Mean age, gender distribution, total cell number and subset yield were not different between patients and healthy donors. Regulatory and stem cell-like memory subsets were isolated from only 8 patients and about eight healthy donors, whereas naive and central memory subsets came from all 28 donors. The study compared the TCRB repertoires of sorted circulating CD4+ T cell subsets in recently diagnosed type 1 diabetes patients with those in matched healthy donors. A total of roughly 98,000,000 sorted cells were examined across all samples, and a strong correlation was observed between cell number per subset and RNA yield. Overall results and qualifications from the work: HLA sub-analyses involved small numbers of individuals, so any influence of HLA type on TCRB rearrangement remained unresolved. Sequencing cDNA rather than genomic DNA could over-represent highly expressing activated cells, although activation and CD3 levels did not differ between groups. Naive, central memory and regulatory TCRB repertoires appeared to be more similar among patients than among healthy donors. In all four CD4+ subsets, TCRB CDR3 length was moderately but significantly shorter in type 1 diabetes patients. Patients with type 1 diabetes made fewer insertions and deleted more nucleotides at VDJ recombination sites, implying thymic rearrangement abnormalities. PCR might favor shorter templates, but patient and control samples were amplified and corrected together, so any skew would affect both groups equally.

The entire amount of isolated RNA was reverse transcribed using the High Capacity cDNA Reverse Transcription Kit, so the sequenced TCRB transcripts were expressed ones. Naive, central memory and regulatory T cell samples underwent deep immunoSEQ sequencing, averaging around 3.9 million total reads per sample. After sorted cells were lysed in RLT buffer, RNA was extracted with DNase-treated RNeasy Micro or Mini kits, with the choice depending on cell number. To prevent cross-contamination, each cell subset was processed individually, whereas patient and healthy donor samples were processed jointly. TCRB sequences were amplified from cDNA with the immunoSEQ multiplex PCR, producing 87-bp fragments spanning the CDR3 region. The amplicons were sequenced using the Illumina HiSeq platform. In the paper's pipeline: Synthetic template baselines were used to correct PCR bias computationally, reads within Hamming distance 2 were collapsed together, and singletons that could not be merged were discarded. Reads were aligned against IMGT so that V, D and J genes, CDR3 length and insertions or deletions at six rearrangement sites could be assigned. Within each subset, clonotype counts were normalized to sorted cell number, after which true diversity and Gini coefficients were computed with the tcR R package. The overlap coefficient, calculated on TCRB nucleotide sequences, was used to measure repertoire sharing. TCRdb limited this immuneACCESS table to in-frame rearrangements with V and J called. A share of clones is missing; checked studies link under half to unresolved V genes, and the rest is unexplained. V and J calls and clone size follow that table, whereas D and trimming were derived from the DNA. In this sample the table shows 150,000 to 200,000 clones, approximately 9% of which occur a single time. The ten biggest clones cover approximately 2.3% of the sample.

Trimming takes 8 bases from V and 8 bases from J, and the germline ends sit 9 bases apart. Measured from the cysteine to the phenylalanine, the CDR3 is 10 residues long. The read is trimmed to its CDR3 DNA, 30 bases read in frame from base 1. From the germline V gene, CDR1 is ENHRY and CDR2 is SYGVKD. A remark on this clone: It has no known antigen specificity. Base qualities are not at hand, and no much larger clone is one base apart.

Each donor gave one peripheral blood draw, approximately 110 mL on average, collected into heparinised tubes. A BD FACSAria II was used to sort naive, central memory, regulatory and stem cell-like memory CD4+ T cells with a panel that included CD45RO, CCR7, CD25, CD127, CD95 and CD27. Every sorted population had a purity above 98%. PBMCs were isolated right away by Lymphoprep density gradient centrifugation and were stained directly, without culture. Samples were stained and sorted in pairs, with one healthy donor and one patient per experiment, so that batch effects were minimized. Material for sequencing was central memory CD4+ T cells from blood. The rearranged segments are TRBV10-3 and TRBJ1-2; no D segment can be confidently identified. The TCR originated in a woman aged 18-35 years in good health. The encoded CDR3 is CAIGLRGYTF. The sequenced DNA: TGTGCCATCGGGCTCCGGGGCTACACCTTC.